This T cell receptor (beta chain) appears in the sequencing data of a study of cytomegalovirus exposure and HLA in healthy donors. The CDR3 has 15 residues. With V trimmed by 6 bases and J by 6 bases, 6 bases remained unmatched. Germline-derived CDR1 and CDR2 are LNHDA and SQIVND (reference sequence). Primers for the PCR totalled 60 Vbeta and 13 Jbeta. Only in-frame clones appear in the TCRdb table, and some are missing; sequencing was by immunoSEQ multiplex PCR. The table includes some 150,000 clones, roughly 80% detected once. Study-level results: Investigators reported fewer than 200 TCR beta chains as tied to cytomegalovirus. Donors were assumed by presence/absence analyses to have roughly uniform sequencing depth.

A remark on this clone: The antigen remains unidentified.

The receptor's source is a woman aged 40-49 years in good health and CMV-seropositive. Sequencing was done on a sample of PBMCs. This rearrangement joins TRBV19 to TRBJ2-3; TRBD2 aligns across 13 bases. CDR3 region: CASSGTSGNQDTQYF. CDR3 bases: TGTGCCAGTAGCGGGACTAGCGGGAACCAGGATACGCAGTATTTT.